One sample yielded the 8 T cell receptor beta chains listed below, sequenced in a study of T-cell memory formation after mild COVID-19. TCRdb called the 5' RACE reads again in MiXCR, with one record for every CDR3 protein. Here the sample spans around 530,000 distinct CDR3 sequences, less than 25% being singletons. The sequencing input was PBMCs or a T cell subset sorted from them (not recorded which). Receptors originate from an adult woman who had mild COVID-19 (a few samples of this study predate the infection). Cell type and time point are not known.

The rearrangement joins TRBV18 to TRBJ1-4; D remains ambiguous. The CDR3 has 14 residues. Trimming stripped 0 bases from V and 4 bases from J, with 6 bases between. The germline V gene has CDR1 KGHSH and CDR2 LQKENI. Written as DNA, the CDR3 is TGTGCCAGCTCACCACCGGATGATAATGAAAAACTGTTTTTT. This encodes CASSPPDDNEKLFF.

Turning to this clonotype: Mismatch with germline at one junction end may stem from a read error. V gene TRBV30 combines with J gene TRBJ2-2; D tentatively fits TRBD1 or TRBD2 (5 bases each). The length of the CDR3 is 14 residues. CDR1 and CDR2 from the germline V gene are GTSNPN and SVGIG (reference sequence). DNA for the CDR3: TGTGCCTGTTTCCGGGACCTAAACACCGGGGAGATGTTTTTT. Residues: CACFRDLNTGEMFF.

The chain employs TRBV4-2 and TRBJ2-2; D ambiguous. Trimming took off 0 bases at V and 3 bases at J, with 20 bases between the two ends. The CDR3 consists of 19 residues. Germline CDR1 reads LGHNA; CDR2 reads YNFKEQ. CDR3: CASSQEPGLIGQYTGELFF. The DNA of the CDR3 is TGTGCCAGCAGCCAAGAACCCGGATTGATCGGGCAATACACCGGGGAGCTGTTTTTT.

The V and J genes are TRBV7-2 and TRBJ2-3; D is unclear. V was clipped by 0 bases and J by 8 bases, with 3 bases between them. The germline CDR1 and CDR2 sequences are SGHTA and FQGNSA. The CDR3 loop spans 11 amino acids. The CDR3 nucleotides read TGTGCCAGCAGCTTAGCGATTACGCAGTATTTT. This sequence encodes CASSLAITQYF.

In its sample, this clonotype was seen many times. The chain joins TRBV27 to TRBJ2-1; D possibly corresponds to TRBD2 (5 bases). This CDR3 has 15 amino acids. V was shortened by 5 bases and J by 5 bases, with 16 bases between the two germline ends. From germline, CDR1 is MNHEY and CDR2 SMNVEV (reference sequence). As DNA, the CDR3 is TGTGCCAGCAGTCCCCGAGCTAGCAGAGACAATGAGCAGTTCTTC. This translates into CASSPRASRDNEQFF.

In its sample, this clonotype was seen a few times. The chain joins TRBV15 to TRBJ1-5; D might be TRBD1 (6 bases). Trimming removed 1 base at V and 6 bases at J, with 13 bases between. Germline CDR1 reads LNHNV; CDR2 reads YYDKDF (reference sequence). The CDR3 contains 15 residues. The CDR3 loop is CATSRGGGQGQPQHF. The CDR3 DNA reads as TGTGCCACCAGCAGAGGGGGGGGCCAGGGTCAGCCCCAGCATTTT.

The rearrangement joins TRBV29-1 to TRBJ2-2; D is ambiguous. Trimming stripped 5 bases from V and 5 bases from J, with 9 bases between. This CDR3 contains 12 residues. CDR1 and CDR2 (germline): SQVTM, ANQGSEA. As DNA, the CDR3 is TGCAGCGTTTTTACAGAGACCGGGGAGCTGTTTTTT. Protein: CSVFTETGELFF.

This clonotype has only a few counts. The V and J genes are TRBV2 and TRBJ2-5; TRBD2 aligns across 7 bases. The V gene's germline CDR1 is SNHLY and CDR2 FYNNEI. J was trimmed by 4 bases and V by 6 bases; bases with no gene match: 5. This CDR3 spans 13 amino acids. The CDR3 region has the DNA TGTGCCAGCAGGAGGGAGGGGCGAGAGACCCAGTACTTC. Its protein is CASRREGRETQYF.